The rows below give T cell receptor beta chains drawn from one sample of a study of blood T cell repertoires in COVID-19. The protocol was immunoSEQ multiplex PCR, while the TCRdb copy is restricted to in-frame clones and leaves out a portion. The table lists about 160,000 clones, roughly 88% of them singletons. The sample consisted of peripheral blood. The receptor source for this set is a woman older than 75 with active or convalescent COVID-19. Each CDR3 is given with its conserved first and last residue. D genes are given only for firm matches. A clone size is listed for some rows: how often the clone was seen (once, few, many), or a class if it is expanded.

>TRBJ2-5|NA|TRBV6-5|NA|12
CASRPQQETQYF
TGTGCCAGCAGGCCGCAGCAAGAGACCCAGTACTTC
>TRBJ1-5|TRBD1|TRBV3-1/TRBV3-2|few|16
CASSSRDRGLNQPQHF
TGTGCCAGCAGTTCCCGGGACAGGGGACTCAATCAGCCCCAGCATTTT
>TRBJ2-3|NA|TRBV12-3/TRBV12-4|NA|13
CASRPGSSDTQYF
TGTGCCAGCAGGCCCGGGAGTTCAGATACGCAGTATTTT
>TRBJ1-5|NA|TRBV6-5|NA|14
CASNRALANQPQHF
TGTGCCAGCAACAGAGCCCTAGCAAATCAGCCCCAGCATTTT
>TRBJ1-5|TRBD1|TRBV6-2/TRBV6-3|NA|15
CASSYLGQSNQPQHF
TGTGCCAGCAGTTACTTGGGACAGTCGAATCAGCCCCAGCATTTT
>TRBJ1-2|NA|TRBV11-2|once|15
CASSPLGQGGYGYTF
TGTGCCAGCAGCCCGCTCGGCCAGGGAGGCTATGGCTACACCTTC
>TRBJ2-5|TRBD1|TRBV13|NA|15
CASSLGTGSVETQYF
TGTGCCAGCAGCTTAGGGACAGGGTCTGTGGAGACCCAGTACTTC
>TRBJ1-1|NA|TRBV7-2|NA|16
CASSLVILEGITEAFF
TGTGCCAGCAGCTTAGTGATTCTGGAGGGGATCACTGAAGCTTTCTTT
>TRBJ1-6|TRBD1|TRBV6-5|NA|15
CASKPGQGYNSPLHF
TGTGCCAGCAAACCCGGACAGGGGTATAATTCACCCCTCCACTTT
>TRBJ1-1|NA|TRBV7-2|NA|15
CASSFLGGLNTEAFF
TGTGCCAGCAGCTTTTTGGGAGGACTGAACACTGAAGCTTTCTTT
>TRBJ2-3|NA|TRBV5-8|once|15
CASSAVRGITDTQYF
TGTGCCAGCAGTGCCGTCCGGGGGATCACAGATACGCAGTATTTT
>TRBJ1-1|NA|TRBV9|NA|16
CASSVSETGPNTEAFF
TGTGCCAGCAGCGTATCGGAAACAGGACCGAACACTGAAGCTTTCTTT
>TRBJ1-5|NA|TRBV19|once|16
CASSTLPSFSNQPQHF
TGTGCCAGTAGTACCTTGCCTAGTTTTAGCAATCAGCCCCAGCATTTT
>TRBJ1-6|NA|TRBV12-3/TRBV12-4|NA|13
CASSLGPSSPLHF
TGTGCCAGCAGTTTAGGCCCGAGTTCACCCCTCCACTTT
>TRBJ2-7|TRBD2|TRBV18|NA|13
CASSTTSGAEQYF
TGTGCCAGCTCAACGACTAGCGGTGCCGAGCAGTACTTC
>TRBJ1-6|NA|TRBV6-1|NA|16
CASSEIAGGSNSPLHF
TGTGCCAGCAGTGAAATCGCGGGGGGCAGTAATTCACCCCTCCACTTT
>TRBJ1-3|NA|TRBV2|NA|14
CASSRRGSGNTIYF
TGTGCCAGCAGTAGGAGGGGCTCTGGAAACACCATATATTTT
>TRBJ2-7|NA|TRBV3-1/TRBV3-2|NA|15
CASSQAVGRQDEQYF
TGTGCCAGCAGCCAAGCCGTGGGGCGCCAGGACGAGCAGTACTTC
>TRBJ1-6|NA|TRBV10-1|NA|13
CASSDDPGRALHF
TGCGCCAGCAGTGATGACCCCGGCCGGGCCCTCCACTTT
>TRBJ2-7|NA|TRBV6-5|NA|14
CASSYSLKSGEQYF
TGTGCCAGCAGTTATAGCCTGAAATCGGGCGAGCAGTACTTC
>TRBJ1-1|NA|TRBV19|NA|15
CASSIGEGLNTEAFF
TGTGCCAGTAGTATAGGGGAGGGTTTGAACACTGAAGCTTTCTTT
>TRBJ1-4|NA|TRBV2|few|14
CASSERGRGEKLFF
TGTGCCAGCAGTGAACGGGGGAGGGGTGAAAAACTGTTTTTT
>TRBJ1-1|NA|TRBV10-3|NA|13
CAISPTGDTEAFF
TGTGCCATCAGTCCGACAGGAGACACTGAAGCTTTCTTT
>TRBJ1-1|TRBD1|TRBV19|once|15
CASKPRDRENTEAFF
TGTGCCAGTAAACCACGGGACAGGGAGAACACTGAAGCTTTCTTT
>TRBJ1-1|TRBD1|TRBV11-1|few|14
CASSFARQGDEAFF
TGTGCCAGCAGCTTCGCGCGACAGGGGGATGAAGCTTTCTTT
>TRBJ1-3|NA|TRBV5-6|NA|16
CASSLYEGARGNTIYF
TGTGCCAGCAGCCTCTACGAAGGGGCTAGGGGAAACACCATATATTTT
>TRBJ1-2|NA|TRBV24-1|NA|14
CATSDFRRNYGYTF
TGTGCCACCAGTGATTTTCGGCGGAACTATGGCTACACCTTC
>TRBJ2-5|NA|TRBV19|NA|13
CASGGVVQETQYF
TGTGCCTCCGGGGGAGTGGTCCAAGAGACCCAGTACTTC
>TRBJ2-5|TRBD2|TRBV2|few|19
CASSVEDWTSGVGQETQYF
TGTGCCAGCTCGGTAGAAGACTGGACTAGCGGGGTGGGCCAAGAGACCCAGTACTTC
>TRBJ1-5|NA|TRBV19|NA|15
CASSSTRAPNQPQHF
TGTGCCAGTAGTAGTACGAGGGCCCCTAATCAGCCCCAGCATTTT
>TRBJ1-6|NA|TRBV18|few|14
CASSPSGGDSPLHF
TGTGCCAGCTCACCAAGCGGTGGGGATTCACCCCTCCACTTT
>TRBJ2-1|NA|TRBV7-8|NA|15
CASSLVPPGINEQFF
TGTGCCAGCAGCTTAGTCCCCCCAGGAATCAATGAGCAGTTCTTC
>TRBJ1-6|TRBD1|TRBV3-1/TRBV3-2|NA|15
CASSQTTGNNSPLHF
TGTGCCAGCAGCCAAACGACAGGGAATAATTCACCCCTCCACTTT
>TRBJ1-1|NA|TRBV14|NA|16
CASSHPEEGENTEAFF
TGTGCCAGCAGCCATCCAGAAGAAGGGGAAAACACTGAAGCTTTCTTT
>TRBJ2-3|TRBD2|TRBV4-1|NA|16
CASTRTSGVSTDTQYF
TGCGCCAGCACCAGGACTAGCGGGGTTAGCACAGATACGCAGTATTTT
>TRBJ1-4|TRBD1|TRBV18|NA|14
CASQGQGTNEKLFF
TGTGCCAGCCAAGGACAGGGGACTAATGAAAAACTGTTTTTT
>TRBJ1-3|NA|TRBV29-1|NA|13
CSVAHLSGNTIYF
TGCAGCGTCGCACACCTCTCTGGAAACACCATATATTTT
>TRBJ1-1|NA|TRBV6-4|NA|12
CASRLQGIGAFF
TGTGCCAGCAGGCTACAGGGAATTGGAGCTTTCTTT
>TRBJ1-3|NA|TRBV12-5|NA|13
CASGQGPGNTIYF
TGTGCTAGTGGTCAGGGTCCTGGAAACACCATATATTTT
>TRBJ2-7|NA|TRBV7-2|NA|15
CASSLSNSGPYEQYF
TGTGCCAGCAGCTTAAGTAACAGTGGTCCCTACGAGCAGTACTTC
>TRBJ1-1|TRBD1|TRBV3-1/TRBV3-2|NA|14
CASSQVGGGATAFF
TGTGCCAGCAGCCAAGTTGGAGGGGGCGCGACTGCTTTCTTT
>TRBJ1-1|NA|TRBV6-6|NA|12
CASSRTGAEAFF
TGTGCCAGCAGTCGAACGGGAGCTGAAGCTTTCTTT
>TRBJ1-4|TRBD1|TRBV27|once|17
CASSLPAPQGTNEKLFF
TGTGCCAGCAGTTTACCGGCCCCACAGGGGACTAATGAAAAACTGTTTTTT
>TRBJ1-6|TRBD1|TRBV7-9|NA|15
CASSSGQGGNSPLHF
TGTGCCAGCAGCTCGGGACAGGGAGGAAATTCACCCCTCCACTTT
>TRBJ1-4|NA|TRBV7-9|NA|15
CASSPRGGAPEKLFF
TGTGCCAGCAGCCCCCGAGGAGGGGCGCCTGAAAAACTGTTTTTT
>TRBJ1-3|TRBD1|TRBV2|NA|15
CASSLTGASGNTIYF
TGTGCCAGCAGTCTGACAGGGGCCTCTGGAAACACCATATATTTT
>TRBJ1-5|TRBD1|TRBV20-1|NA|16
CSASVWDRVGNQPQHF
TGCAGTGCTAGTGTATGGGACAGAGTGGGCAATCAGCCCCAGCATTTT
>TRBJ1-5|NA|TRBV18|NA|14
CASSPGQYNQPQHF
TGTGCCAGCTCACCCGGACAGTACAATCAGCCCCAGCATTTT
>TRBJ2-7|NA|TRBV18|NA|14
CASSPPGGVYEQYF
TGTGCCAGCTCACCACCTGGAGGGGTTTACGAGCAGTACTTC
>TRBJ2-7|TRBD1|TRBV28|NA|16
CASSPSSGQVTYEQYF
TGTGCCAGCAGTCCCTCCTCGGGACAGGTAACCTACGAGCAGTACTTC
>TRBJ1-1|NA|TRBV7-3|once|14
CASSLMGRNTEAFF
TGTGCCAGCAGCTTAATGGGCCGGAACACTGAAGCTTTCTTT
>TRBJ1-1|TRBD1|TRBV29-1|NA|15
CSVEAGTGLNTEAFF
TGCAGCGTTGAAGCGGGGACAGGGCTGAACACTGAAGCTTTCTTT
>TRBJ2-1|NA|TRBV5-6|NA|17
CASSPLTASTAHNEQFF
TGTGCCAGCAGCCCTTTGACAGCTTCTACCGCACACAATGAGCAGTTCTTC